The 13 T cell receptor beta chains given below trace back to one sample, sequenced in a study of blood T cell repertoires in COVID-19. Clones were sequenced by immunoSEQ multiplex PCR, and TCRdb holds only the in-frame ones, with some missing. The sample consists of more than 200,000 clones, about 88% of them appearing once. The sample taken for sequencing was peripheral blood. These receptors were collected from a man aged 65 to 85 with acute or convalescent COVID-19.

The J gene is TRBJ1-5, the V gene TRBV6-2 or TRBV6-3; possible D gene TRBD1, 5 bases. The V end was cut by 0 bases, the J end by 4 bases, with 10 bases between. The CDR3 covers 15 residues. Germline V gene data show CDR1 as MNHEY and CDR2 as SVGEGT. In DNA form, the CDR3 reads TGTGCCAGCAGTTACTCCGGCGGGGGGAATCAGCCCCAGCATTTT. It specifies CASSYSGGGNQPQHF.

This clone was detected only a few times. This CDR3 is CASSLGRTGTGQETQYF. The CDR3, as DNA: TGTGCCAGCAGCTTAGGGCGCACCGGGACAGGCCAAGAGACCCAGTACTTC. This chain links TRBV7-9 with TRBJ2-5; 8 bases map to TRBD1. J was trimmed by 1 base and V by 1 base; bases with no gene match: 8. The CDR3 spans 17 residues. Per germline, CDR1 SEHNR and CDR2 FQNEAQ (reference sequence).

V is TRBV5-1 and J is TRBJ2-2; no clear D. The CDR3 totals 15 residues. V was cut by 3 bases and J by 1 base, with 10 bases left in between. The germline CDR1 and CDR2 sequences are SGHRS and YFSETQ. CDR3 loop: CASSSGFVNTGELFF. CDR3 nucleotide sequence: TGCGCCAGCAGCTCTGGCTTCGTGAACACCGGGGAGCTGTTTTTT.

CDR3 coding DNA: TGTGCCAGTAGTATAGACCCGGCTGGGCACTATGGCTACACCTTC. Residues: CASSIDPAGHYGYTF. The chain recombines TRBV19 with TRBJ1-2; D is uncertain. V was cut by 0 bases and J by 3 bases, with 11 bases left in between. In germline, CDR1 is LNHDA, CDR2 SQIVND (reference sequence). The CDR3 covers 15 residues.

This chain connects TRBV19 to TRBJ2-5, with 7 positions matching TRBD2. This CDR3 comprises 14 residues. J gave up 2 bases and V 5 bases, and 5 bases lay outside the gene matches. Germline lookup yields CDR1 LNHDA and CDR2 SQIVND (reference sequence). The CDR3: CASSRGSDQETQYF. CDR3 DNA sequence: TGTGCCAGTAGTCGCGGGAGCGATCAAGAGACCCAGTACTTC.

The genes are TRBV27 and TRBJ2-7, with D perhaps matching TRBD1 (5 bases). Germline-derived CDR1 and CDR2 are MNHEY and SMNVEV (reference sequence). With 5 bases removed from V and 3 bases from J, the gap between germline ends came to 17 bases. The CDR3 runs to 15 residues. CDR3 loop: CASSTQQVGGYEQYF. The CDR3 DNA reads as TGTGCCAGCAGTACCCAACAGGTGGGTGGCTACGAGCAGTACTTC.

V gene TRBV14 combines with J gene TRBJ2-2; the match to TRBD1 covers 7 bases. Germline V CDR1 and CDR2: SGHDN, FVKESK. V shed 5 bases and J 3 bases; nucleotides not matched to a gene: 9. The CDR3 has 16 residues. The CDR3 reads CASSVRQGRYTGELFF. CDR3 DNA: TGTGCCAGCAGCGTCCGACAGGGAAGATACACCGGGGAGCTGTTTTTT. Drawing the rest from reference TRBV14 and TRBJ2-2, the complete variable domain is EAGVTQFPSHSVIEKGQTVTLRCDPISGHDNLYWYRRVMGKEIKFLLHFVKESKQDESGMPNNRFLAERTGGTYSTLKVQPAELEDSGVYFCASSVRQGRYTGELFFGEGSRLTVL.

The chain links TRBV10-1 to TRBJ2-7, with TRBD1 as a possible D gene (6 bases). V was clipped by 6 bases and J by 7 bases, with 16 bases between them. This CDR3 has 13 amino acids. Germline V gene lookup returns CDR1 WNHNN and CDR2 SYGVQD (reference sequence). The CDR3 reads CASSVRGFEEQYF. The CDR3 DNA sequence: TGCGCCAGCAGCGTCAGGGGATTTGAAGAGCAGTACTTC.

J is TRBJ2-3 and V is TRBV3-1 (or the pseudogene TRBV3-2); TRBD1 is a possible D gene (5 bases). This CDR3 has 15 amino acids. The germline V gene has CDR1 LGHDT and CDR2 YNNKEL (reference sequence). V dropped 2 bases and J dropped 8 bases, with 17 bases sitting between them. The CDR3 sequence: CASSQLQGRLATQYF. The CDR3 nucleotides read TGTGCCAGCAGCCAACTTCAGGGCCGGCTGGCTACGCAGTATTTT.

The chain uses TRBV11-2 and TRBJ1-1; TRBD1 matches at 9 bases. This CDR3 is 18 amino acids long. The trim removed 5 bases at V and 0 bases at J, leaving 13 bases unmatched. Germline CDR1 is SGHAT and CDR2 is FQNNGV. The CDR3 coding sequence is TGTGCCAGCAGCCCACGGACAGGGGCTAACCTCATGAACACTGAAGCTTTCTTT. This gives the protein CASSPRTGANLMNTEAFF.

CDR3 sequence reads: CATSRVRSGNHWPLHF. CDR3 coding DNA: TGTGCCACCAGCAGAGTTCGGTCCGGGAATCATTGGCCCCTCCACTTT. This rearrangement joins TRBV15 to TRBJ1-6; D remains unclear. Germline CDR1 reads LNHNV; CDR2 reads YYDKDF (reference sequence). The germline V and J ends were trimmed by 1 base and 13 bases, with 20 bases remaining between them. The CDR3 length is 16 residues.

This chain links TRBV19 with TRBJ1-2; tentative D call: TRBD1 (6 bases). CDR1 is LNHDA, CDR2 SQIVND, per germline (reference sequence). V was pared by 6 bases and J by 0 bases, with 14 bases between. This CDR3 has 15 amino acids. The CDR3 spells CASRGDRPTNYGYTF. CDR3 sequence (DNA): TGTGCCAGTAGGGGAGACAGGCCAACTAACTATGGCTACACCTTC.

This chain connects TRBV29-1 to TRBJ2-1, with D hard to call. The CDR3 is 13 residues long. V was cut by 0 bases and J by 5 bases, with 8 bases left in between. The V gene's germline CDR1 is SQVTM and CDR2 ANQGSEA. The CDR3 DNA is TGCAGCGTTGAAGATAAACTCCACAATGAGCAGTTCTTC. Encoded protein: CSVEDKLHNEQFF.